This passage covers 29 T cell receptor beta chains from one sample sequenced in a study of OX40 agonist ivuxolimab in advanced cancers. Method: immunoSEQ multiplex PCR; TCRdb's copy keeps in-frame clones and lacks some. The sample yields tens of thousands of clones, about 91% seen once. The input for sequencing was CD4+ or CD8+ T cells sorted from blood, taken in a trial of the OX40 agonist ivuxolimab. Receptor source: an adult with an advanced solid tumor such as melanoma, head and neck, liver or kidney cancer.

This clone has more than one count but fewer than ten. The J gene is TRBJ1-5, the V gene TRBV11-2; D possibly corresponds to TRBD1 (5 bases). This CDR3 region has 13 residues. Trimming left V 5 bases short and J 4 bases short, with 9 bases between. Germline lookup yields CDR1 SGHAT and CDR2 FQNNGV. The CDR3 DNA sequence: TGTGCCAGCAGCCCGCAGGGAAATCAGCCCCAGCATTTT. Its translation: CASSPQGNQPQHF.

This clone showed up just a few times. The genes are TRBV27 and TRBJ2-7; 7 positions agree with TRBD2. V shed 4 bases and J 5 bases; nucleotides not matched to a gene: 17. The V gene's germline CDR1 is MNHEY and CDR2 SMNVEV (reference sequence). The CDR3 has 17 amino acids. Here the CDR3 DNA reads TGTGCCAGCAGTTCCCCGGATTCGGCGGGAGTGGGCAACGAGCAGTACTTC. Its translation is CASSSPDSAGVGNEQYF.

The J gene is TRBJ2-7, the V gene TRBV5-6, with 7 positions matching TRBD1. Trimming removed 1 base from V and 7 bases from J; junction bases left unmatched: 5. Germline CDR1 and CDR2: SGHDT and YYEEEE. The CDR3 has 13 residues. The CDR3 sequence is CASSLLRGREQYF. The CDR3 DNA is TGTGCCAGCAGCTTGTTAAGGGGGCGGGAGCAGTACTTC.

CDR3 sequence: CASSQTITYEQYF. CDR3 DNA sequence: TGCGCCAGCAGCCAGACAATCACCTACGAGCAGTACTTC. V gene TRBV4-1 combines with J gene TRBJ2-7, with D unclear. CDR3 size: 13 residues. The germline V and J ends were trimmed by 3 bases and 2 bases, with 8 bases remaining between them. CDR1 MGHRA and CDR2 YSYEKL come from the germline V gene.

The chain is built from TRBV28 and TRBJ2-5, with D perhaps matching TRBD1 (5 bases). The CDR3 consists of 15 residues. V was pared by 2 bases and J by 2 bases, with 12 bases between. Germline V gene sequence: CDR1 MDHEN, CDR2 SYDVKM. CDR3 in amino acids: CASSLLRQIQETQYF. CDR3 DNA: TGTGCCAGCAGTTTACTAAGACAGATACAAGAGACCCAGTACTTC.

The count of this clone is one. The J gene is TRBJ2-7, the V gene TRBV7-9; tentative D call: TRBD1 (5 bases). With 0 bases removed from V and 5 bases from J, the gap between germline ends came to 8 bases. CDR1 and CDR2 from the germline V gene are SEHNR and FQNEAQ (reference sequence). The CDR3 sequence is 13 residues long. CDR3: CASSLARENEQYF. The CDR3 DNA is TGTGCCAGCAGCTTAGCCAGGGAAAACGAGCAGTACTTC.

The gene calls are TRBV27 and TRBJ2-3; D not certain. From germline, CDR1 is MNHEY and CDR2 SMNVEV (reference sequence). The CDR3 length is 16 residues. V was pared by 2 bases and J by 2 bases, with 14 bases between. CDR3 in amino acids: CASSLSLDPYTDTQYF. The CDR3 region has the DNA TGTGCCAGCAGTTTAAGTCTGGACCCTTACACAGATACGCAGTATTTT.

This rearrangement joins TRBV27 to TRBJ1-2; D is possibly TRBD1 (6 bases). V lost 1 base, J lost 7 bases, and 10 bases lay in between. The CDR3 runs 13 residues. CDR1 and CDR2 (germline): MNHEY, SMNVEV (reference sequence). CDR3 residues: CASSLLGGAGYTF. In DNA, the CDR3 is TGTGCCAGCAGTTTATTAGGGGGGGCTGGCTACACCTTC.

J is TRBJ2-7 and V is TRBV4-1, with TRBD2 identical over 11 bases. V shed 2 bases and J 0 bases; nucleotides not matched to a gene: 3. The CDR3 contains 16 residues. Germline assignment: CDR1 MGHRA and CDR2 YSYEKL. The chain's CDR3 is CASSQLAGGSSYEQYF. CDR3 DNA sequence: TGCGCCAGCAGCCAACTAGCGGGAGGCAGCTCCTACGAGCAGTACTTC.

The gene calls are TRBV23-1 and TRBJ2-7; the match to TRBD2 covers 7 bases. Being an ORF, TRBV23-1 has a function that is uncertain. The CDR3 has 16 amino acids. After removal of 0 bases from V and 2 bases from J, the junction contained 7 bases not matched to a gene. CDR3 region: CASSQSGTTFPYEQYF. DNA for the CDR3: TGCGCCAGCAGTCAATCCGGGACTACCTTCCCCTACGAGCAGTACTTC.

CDR3 residues: CASSKASRTSFTGELFF. CDR3 coding DNA: TGTGCCAGCAGCAAAGCTTCGAGGACATCTTTCACCGGGGAGCTGTTTTTT. J is TRBJ2-2 and V is TRBV21-1; the table names TRBD1, a call not compared with the DNA. TRBV21-1 is given as a pseudogene. CDR3 length equals 17 residues.

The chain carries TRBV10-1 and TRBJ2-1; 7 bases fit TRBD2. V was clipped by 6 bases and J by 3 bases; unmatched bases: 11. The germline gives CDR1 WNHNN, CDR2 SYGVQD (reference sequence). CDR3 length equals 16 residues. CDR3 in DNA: TGCGCCAGCAGATATCCCCGACTAGCAAACTACAATGAGCAGTTCTTC. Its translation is CASRYPRLANYNEQFF.

DNA of the CDR3: TGCGCCAGCGCTCCAAACTCCTACAATGAGCAGTTCTTC. This codes for CASAPNSYNEQFF. The J gene is TRBJ2-1, the V gene TRBV5-1; D ambiguous. Per germline, CDR1 SGHRS and CDR2 YFSETQ. Trimming removed 7 bases at V and 0 bases at J, with 8 bases between. The CDR3 consists of 13 residues.

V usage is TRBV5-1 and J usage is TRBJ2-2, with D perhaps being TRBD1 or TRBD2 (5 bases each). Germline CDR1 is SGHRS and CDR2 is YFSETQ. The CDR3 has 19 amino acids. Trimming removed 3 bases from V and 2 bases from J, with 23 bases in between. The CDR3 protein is CASSYILGNRRVNTGELFF. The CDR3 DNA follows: TGCGCCAGCAGCTACATCCTTGGGAACAGGCGGGTAAACACCGGGGAGCTGTTTTTT.

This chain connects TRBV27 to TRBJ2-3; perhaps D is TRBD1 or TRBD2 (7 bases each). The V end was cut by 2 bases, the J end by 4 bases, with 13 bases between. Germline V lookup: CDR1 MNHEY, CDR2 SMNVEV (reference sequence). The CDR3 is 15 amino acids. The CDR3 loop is CASSLIAGGADTQYF. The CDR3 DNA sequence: TGTGCCAGCAGTTTAATCGCAGGGGGGGCAGATACGCAGTATTTT.

CDR3 residues: CASSLYPQETQYF. In DNA form, the CDR3 reads TGTGCCAGCAGTTTATATCCCCAAGAGACCCAGTACTTC. The gene calls are TRBV27 and TRBJ2-5; D unresolved. The CDR3 has 13 amino acids. Trimming left V 1 base short and J 1 base short, with 4 bases between. The germline CDR1 and CDR2 sequences are MNHEY and SMNVEV (reference sequence).

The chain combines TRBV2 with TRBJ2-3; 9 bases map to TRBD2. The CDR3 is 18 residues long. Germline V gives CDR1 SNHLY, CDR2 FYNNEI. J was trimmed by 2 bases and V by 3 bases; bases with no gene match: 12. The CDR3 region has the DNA TGTGCCAGCAGTGAGCCTTCGGGACTAGCCCTTATCACAGATACGCAGTATTTT. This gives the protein CASSEPSGLALITDTQYF.

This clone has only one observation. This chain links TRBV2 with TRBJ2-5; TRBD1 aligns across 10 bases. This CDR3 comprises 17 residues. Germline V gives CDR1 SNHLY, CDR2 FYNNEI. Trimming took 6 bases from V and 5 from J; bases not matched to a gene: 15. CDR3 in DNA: TGTGCCAGCAGCGCATCCGGGACAGGGGCGAGGTTGGAGACCCAGTACTTC. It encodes CASSASGTGARLETQYF. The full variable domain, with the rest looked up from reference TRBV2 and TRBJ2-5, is EPEVTQTPSHQVTQMGQEVILRCVPISNHLYFYWYRQILGQKVEFLVSFYNNEISEKSEIFDDQFSVERPDGSNFTLKIRSTKLEDSAMYFCASSASGTGARLETQYFGPGTRLLVL.

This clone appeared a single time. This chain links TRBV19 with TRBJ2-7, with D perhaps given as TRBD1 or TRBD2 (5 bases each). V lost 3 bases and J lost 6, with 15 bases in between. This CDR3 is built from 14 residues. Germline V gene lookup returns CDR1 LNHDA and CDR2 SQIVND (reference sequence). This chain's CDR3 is CASSIFPQEAEQYF. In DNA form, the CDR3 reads TGTGCCAGTAGTATCTTCCCACAGGAGGCCGAGCAGTACTTC.

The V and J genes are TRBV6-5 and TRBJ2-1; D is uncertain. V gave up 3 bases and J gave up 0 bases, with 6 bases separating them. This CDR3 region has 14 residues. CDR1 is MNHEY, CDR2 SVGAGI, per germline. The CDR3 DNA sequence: TGTGCCAGCAGTTATAGCAGCTCCTACAATGAGCAGTTCTTC. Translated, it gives CASSYSSSYNEQFF.

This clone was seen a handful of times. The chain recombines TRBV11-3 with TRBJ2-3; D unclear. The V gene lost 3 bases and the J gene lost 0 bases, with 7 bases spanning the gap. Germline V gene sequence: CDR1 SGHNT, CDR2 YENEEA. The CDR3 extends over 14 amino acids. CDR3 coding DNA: TGTGCCAGCAGCTTTTTAGTTAGCACAGATACGCAGTATTTT. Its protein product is CASSFLVSTDTQYF.

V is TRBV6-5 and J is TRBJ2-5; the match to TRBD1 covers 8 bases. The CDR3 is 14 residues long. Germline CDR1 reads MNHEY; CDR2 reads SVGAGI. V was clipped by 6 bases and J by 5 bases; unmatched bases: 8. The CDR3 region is CASRDRVVLETQYF. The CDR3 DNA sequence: TGTGCCAGCAGGGACAGGGTAGTTTTGGAGACCCAGTACTTC.

In nucleotides, the CDR3 is TGTGCCAGCAGCCCCACAGGGGTATCCTACGAGACCCAGTACTTC. It translates to CASSPTGVSYETQYF. The V gene is TRBV11-2, the J gene TRBJ2-5, with 7 bases matching TRBD1. This CDR3 comprises 15 residues. Germline loops: CDR1 SGHAT, CDR2 FQNNGV. J lost 5 bases, V lost 5 bases, and 11 bases had no gene match.

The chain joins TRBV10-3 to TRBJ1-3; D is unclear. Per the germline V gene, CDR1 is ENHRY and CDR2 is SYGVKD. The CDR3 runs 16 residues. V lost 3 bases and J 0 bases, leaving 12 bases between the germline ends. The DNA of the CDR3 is TGTGCCATCAGTGATGTCGGATTGAGCTCTGGAAACACCATATATTTT. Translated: CAISDVGLSSGNTIYF.

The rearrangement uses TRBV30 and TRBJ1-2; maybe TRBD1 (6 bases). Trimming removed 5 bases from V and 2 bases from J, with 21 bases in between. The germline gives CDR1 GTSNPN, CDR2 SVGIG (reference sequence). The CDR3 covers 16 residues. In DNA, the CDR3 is TGTGCCTGGGCTTCCGGCTTAGGACAGATCAACTATGGCTACACCTTC. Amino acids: CAWASGLGQINYGYTF. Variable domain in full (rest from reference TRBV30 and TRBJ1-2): SQTIHQWPATLVQPVGSPLSLECTVEGTSNPNLYWYRQAAGRGLQLLFYSVGIGQISSEVPQNLSASRPQDRQFILSSKKLLLSDSGFYLCAWASGLGQINYGYTFGSGTRLTVV.

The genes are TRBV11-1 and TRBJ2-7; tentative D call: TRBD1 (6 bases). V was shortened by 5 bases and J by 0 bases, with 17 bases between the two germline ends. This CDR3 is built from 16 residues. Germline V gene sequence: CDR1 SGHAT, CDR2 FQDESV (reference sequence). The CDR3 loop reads CASSPYRARSSYEQYF. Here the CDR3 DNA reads TGTGCCAGCAGCCCCTACAGGGCCAGGTCCTCCTACGAGCAGTACTTC. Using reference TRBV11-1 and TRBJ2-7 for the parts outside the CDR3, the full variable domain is EAEVAQSPRYKITEKSQAVAFWCDPISGHATLYWYRQILGQGPELLVQFQDESVVDDSQLPKDRFSAERLKGVDSTLKIQPAELGDSAMYLCASSPYRARSSYEQYFGPGTRLTVT.

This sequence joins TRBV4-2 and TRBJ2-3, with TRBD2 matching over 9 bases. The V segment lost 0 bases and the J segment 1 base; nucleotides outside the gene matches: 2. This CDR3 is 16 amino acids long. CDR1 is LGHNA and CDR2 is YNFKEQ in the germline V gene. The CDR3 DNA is TGTGCCAGCAGCCAAGACTTAGCGGGAGGCACAGATACGCAGTATTTT. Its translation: CASSQDLAGGTDTQYF.

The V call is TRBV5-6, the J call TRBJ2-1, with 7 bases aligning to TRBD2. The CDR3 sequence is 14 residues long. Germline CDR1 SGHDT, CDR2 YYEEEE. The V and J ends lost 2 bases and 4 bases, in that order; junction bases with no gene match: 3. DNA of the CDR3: TGTGCCAGCAGCTTACTAGCGACTTACAATGAGCAGTTCTTC. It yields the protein CASSLLATYNEQFF.

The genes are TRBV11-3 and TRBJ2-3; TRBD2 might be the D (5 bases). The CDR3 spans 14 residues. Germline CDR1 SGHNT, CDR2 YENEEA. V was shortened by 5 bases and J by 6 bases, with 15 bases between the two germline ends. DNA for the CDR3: TGTGCCAGCAGCCCCGGACTCCTCTCGGATACGCAGTATTTT. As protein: CASSPGLLSDTQYF.